This record covers a single T cell receptor beta chain. The antigen remains undetermined. This record comes from a study of shared clonotypes between healthy human individuals. Overall study: Used for every donor were three CD4 naive, three CD4 memory, two CD8 naive and one CD8 memory plate. Findings and limits, study-wide: It was only blood that was sampled, and tissue repertoires likely differ.

The donors, healthy adults who were HIV-negative, had experienced no recent acute infections or vaccinations. The donors, all of them Caucasian adults, lived in Nashville, Tennessee. Profiled with immunoSEQ multiplex PCR; TCRdb holds only in-frame clones, not every one. Of 950,000 to 1,200,000 clones in the sample, approximately 77% were seen once. Between the trimmed V and J ends, which lost 6 bases and 8 bases, there was a span of 13 bases. Germline CDR1 reads MNHEY; CDR2 reads SVGAGI. This CDR3 has 13 residues. The TCR originated in a man aged 18 to 30 in good health. Some clones in this sample may be carry-over from other donors' samples. Sequencing input: memory CD4+ T cells from PBMCs. The subset is: CD45RA-negative fraction. The chain joins TRBV6-5 to TRBJ2-2; D is unresolved. This chain's CDR3 is CASRAIDIGELFF. The CDR3 nucleotides read TGTGCCAGCAGGGCCATCGACATTGGGGAGCTGTTTTTT.